Sequencing of this T cell receptor (beta chain) was carried out in a study of beta chain features in type 1 diabetes. As for the study in general: Over 85,000,000 sorted cells were examined across all samples.

Investigators reverse transcribed all isolated RNA, so they sequenced expressed TCRB transcripts. Some clones are missing from TCRdb's copy, which holds only in-frame ones; the method was immunoSEQ multiplex PCR. This table has under 950,000 clones, roughly 15% appearing once. The CDR3 loop spans 15 amino acids. Germline-derived CDR1 and CDR2 are SGHRS and YFSETQ. V lost 0 bases and J lost 4, with 10 bases in between. V gene TRBV5-1 combines with J gene TRBJ1-4; possibly TRBD1 for D (5 bases). The sequence was collected from a woman under 30 in good health. Sequenced input: naive CD4+ T cells from blood. As DNA, the CDR3 is TGCGCCAGCAGCTTGGAATGGGGGGTTAATGAAAAACTGTTTTTT. Translating it yields CASSLEWGVNEKLFF. The full variable domain, with the rest looked up from reference TRBV5-1 and TRBJ1-4, is KAGVTQTPRYLIKTRGQQVTLSCSPISGHRSVSWYQQTPGQGLQFLFEYFSETQRNKGNFPGRFSGRQFSNSRSEMNVSTLELGDSALYLCASSLEWGVNEKLFFGSGTQLSVL.